This T cell receptor beta chain is drawn from a study of beta chain features in type 1 diabetes. CDR1 and CDR2 from the germline V gene are SGHTA and FQGNSA. The CDR3 spans 19 residues. V lost 5 bases and J lost 1; bases outside the gene matches: 18. CD45RO/CCR7/CD25/CD127/CD95/CD27 staining was used to isolate CD4+ naive, central memory, regulatory and stem cell-like memory cells by sorting. Findings of the study overall: Type 1 diabetes patients had TCRB CDR3s that were shorter (moderately but significantly so) in all four CD4+ subsets. It was among patients, rather than healthy donors, that naive, central memory and Treg TCRB repertoires appeared more similar.

Details on this clone: Its antigen remains unidentified.

Sequencing targeted expressed TCRB transcripts, as all isolated RNA had been reverse transcribed. Sequencing of naive, central memory and regulatory T cell samples gave an average of roughly 3.5 million reads. The data were produced by immunoSEQ multiplex PCR, yet TCRdb's version contains in-frame clones alone and is incomplete. Seen here are more than 550,000 clones, roughly an eighth observed once, and the top ten hold nearly 0.04%. The source of this sequence is a man aged 18-30 years with type 1 diabetes. The sequenced material came from naive CD4+ T cells from blood. The chain joins TRBV7-2 to TRBJ1-2; 8 positions match TRBD1. CDR3 DNA sequence: TGTGCCAGCAGCCCTTCGACCGGGACAGGCCGCACTGATAACTATGGCTACACCTTC. Amino acid sequence: CASSPSTGTGRTDNYGYTF.